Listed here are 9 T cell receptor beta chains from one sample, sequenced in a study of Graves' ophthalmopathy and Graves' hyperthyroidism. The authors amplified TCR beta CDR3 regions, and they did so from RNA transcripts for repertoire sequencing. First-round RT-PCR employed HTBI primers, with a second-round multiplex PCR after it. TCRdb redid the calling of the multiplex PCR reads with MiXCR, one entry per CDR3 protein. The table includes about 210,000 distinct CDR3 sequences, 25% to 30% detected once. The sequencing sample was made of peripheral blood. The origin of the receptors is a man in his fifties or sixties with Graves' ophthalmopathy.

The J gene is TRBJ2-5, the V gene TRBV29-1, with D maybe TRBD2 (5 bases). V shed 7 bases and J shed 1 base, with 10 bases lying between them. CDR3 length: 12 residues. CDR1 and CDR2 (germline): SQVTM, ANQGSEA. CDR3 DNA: TGCAGCGCCCCGGACTCCCAAGAGACCCAGTACTTC. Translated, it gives CSAPDSQETQYF.

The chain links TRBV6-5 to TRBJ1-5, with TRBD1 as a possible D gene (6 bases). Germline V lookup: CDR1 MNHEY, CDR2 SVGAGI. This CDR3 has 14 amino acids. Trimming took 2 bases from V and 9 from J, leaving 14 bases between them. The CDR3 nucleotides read TGTGCCAGCAGTTACGAGGGGGGGAGAGGGCCCCAGCATTTT. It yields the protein CASSYEGGRGPQHF.

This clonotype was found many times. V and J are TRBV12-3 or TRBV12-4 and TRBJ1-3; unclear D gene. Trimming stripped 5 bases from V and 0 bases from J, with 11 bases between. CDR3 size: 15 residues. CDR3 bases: TGTGCCAGCAGTGTACAGACTAGCTCTGGAAACACCATATATTTT. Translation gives CASSVQTSSGNTIYF.

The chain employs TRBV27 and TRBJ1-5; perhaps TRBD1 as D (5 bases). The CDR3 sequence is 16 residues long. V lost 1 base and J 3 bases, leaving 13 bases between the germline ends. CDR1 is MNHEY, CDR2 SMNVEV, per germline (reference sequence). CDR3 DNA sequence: TGTGCCAGCAGTTTATTGGGGCCTTATATCAATCAGCCCCAGCATTTT. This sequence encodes CASSLLGPYINQPQHF.

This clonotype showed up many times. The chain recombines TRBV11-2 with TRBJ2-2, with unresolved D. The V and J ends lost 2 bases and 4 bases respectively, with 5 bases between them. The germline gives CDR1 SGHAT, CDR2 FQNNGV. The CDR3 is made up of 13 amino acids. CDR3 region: CASSLLSTGELFF. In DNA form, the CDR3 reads TGTGCCAGCAGCTTACTATCCACCGGGGAGCTGTTTTTT.

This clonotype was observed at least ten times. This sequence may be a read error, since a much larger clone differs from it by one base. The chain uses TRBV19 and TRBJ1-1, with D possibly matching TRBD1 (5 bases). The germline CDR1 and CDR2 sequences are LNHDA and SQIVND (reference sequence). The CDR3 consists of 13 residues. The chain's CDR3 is CASSDTGGDWPVF. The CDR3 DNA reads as TGTGCCAGTAGTGACACCGGAGGGGATTGGCCAGTTTTT.

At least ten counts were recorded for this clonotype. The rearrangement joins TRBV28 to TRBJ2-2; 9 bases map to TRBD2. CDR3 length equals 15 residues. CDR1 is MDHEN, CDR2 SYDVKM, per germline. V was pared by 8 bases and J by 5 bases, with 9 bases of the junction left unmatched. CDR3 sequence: CASHLSGSSTGELFF. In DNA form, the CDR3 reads TGTGCCAGCCACCTTAGCGGGAGTTCGACCGGGGAGCTGTTTTTT.

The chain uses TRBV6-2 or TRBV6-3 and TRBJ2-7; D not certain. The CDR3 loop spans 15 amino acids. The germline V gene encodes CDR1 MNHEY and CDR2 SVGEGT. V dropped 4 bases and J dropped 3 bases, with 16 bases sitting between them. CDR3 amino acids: CASSSLLRSGYEQYF. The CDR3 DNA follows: TGTGCCAGCAGTTCCCTACTGCGTTCTGGCTACGAGCAGTACTTC.

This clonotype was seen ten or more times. CDR3 sequence reads: CASGAGGAYEQYF. DNA for the CDR3: TGTGCCAGCGGGGCGGGAGGGGCCTACGAGCAGTACTTC. The chain is built from TRBV7-9 and TRBJ2-7; TRBD2 matches 9 bases. With V trimmed by 8 bases and J by 2 bases, 4 bases remained unmatched. The CDR3 extends over 13 amino acids. From germline, CDR1 is SEHNR and CDR2 FQNEAQ (reference sequence).